These T cell receptor beta chains were read from a single sample in a study of T-cell reconstitution after alpha-beta-depleted transplantation in children. TCRdb called the PCR reads again in MiXCR, with one record for every CDR3 protein. The sample holds roughly 570,000 distinct CDR3 sequences; roughly 30% are singletons and the top ten take just over 35%. The material sequenced was PBMCs, taken before TCRalphabeta/CD19-depleted stem cell transplant. These receptor sequences come from a boy less than two years old with Wiskott-Aldrich syndrome, due to receive a stem cell transplant. Each CDR3 is given with its conserved first and last residue. D genes are given only for firm matches. Only part of the rows carry a size: once, few, many, or a class if the clone is expanded.

D gene	J gene	CDR3 length	clone size	V gene	CDR3 DNA	CDR3 protein
TRBD2	TRBJ2-3	14	-	TRBV11-2	TGTGCCAGCAGCTTTGGGGGAGGGCCAGATACGCAGTATTTT	CASSFGGGPDTQYF
-	TRBJ2-7	13	few	TRBV5-1	TGCGCCAGCAGCTTGCCAGGGCGATACGAGCAGTACTTC	CASSLPGRYEQYF
-	TRBJ2-3	14	few	TRBV20-1	TGCAGTGCTAGGTTGTCCGGAGCCACAGATACGCAGTATTTT	CSARLSGATDTQYF
-	TRBJ1-4	15	-	TRBV28	TGTGCCAGCAGTGGCGAGAGGCCAACTAATGAAAAACTGTTTTTT	CASSGERPTNEKLFF
TRBD1	TRBJ2-7	16	few	TRBV25-1	TGTGCCAGCAGTTCTAAAGTCCGGGACAGTCACTACGAGCAGTACTTC	CASSSKVRDSHYEQYF
-	TRBJ2-4	15	-	TRBV15	TGTGCCACCAGCAGAGATCCGGCAGGTTCTAACATTCAGTACTTC	CATSRDPAGSNIQYF
TRBD1	TRBJ2-7	17	-	TRBV3-1	TGTGCCAGCAGCCAAAGGGGACGCGCGGACAGGGGGTTACAGCAGTACTTC	CASSQRGRADRGLQQYF
TRBD1	TRBJ2-7	14	-	TRBV27	TGTGCCAGCTCGAACCGGGACAGGCCCTACGAGCAGTACTTC	CASSNRDRPYEQYF
TRBD2	TRBJ2-7	16	-	TRBV7-2	TGTGCCAGCAGCTTCGGGACTAGCGGGAGGGTCCACGAGCAGTACTTC	CASSFGTSGRVHEQYF
-	TRBJ2-5	13	few	TRBV12-3/TRBV12-4	TGTGCCAGCAGTTCTCCCCCCCCAGGGACCCAGTACTTC	CASSSPPPGTQYF
-	TRBJ2-1	15	-	TRBV5-1	TGCGCCAGCAGCTTGACCCCCTCCGGGACTCCTGAGCAGTTCTTC	CASSLTPSGTPEQFF
-	TRBJ2-7	16	-	TRBV21-1	TGTGCCAGCAGCACTCCCGGGACTAGCGGGACAATCGAGCAGTACTTC	CASSTPGTSGTIEQYF
TRBD1	TRBJ2-7	13	few	TRBV12-3/TRBV12-4	TGTGCCAGCAGTCACGACAGGGGATTCGAGCAGTACTTC	CASSHDRGFEQYF
TRBD2	TRBJ2-7	17	few	TRBV5-1	TGCGCCAGCAGCTTGGCCGGGACTAGCGGGGGGACCTACGAGCAGTACTTC	CASSLAGTSGGTYEQYF
-	TRBJ2-7	14	few	TRBV11-2	TGTGCCAGCAGCTTAGAAAACAGGTTCCACGAGCAGTACTTC	CASSLENRFHEQYF
-	TRBJ2-2	13	-	TRBV20-1	TGCAGTGCTAGCGGGAGAGGTACCGGGGAGCTGTTTTTT	CSASGRGTGELFF
TRBD2	TRBJ2-1	17	-	TRBV5-1	TGCGCCAGCAGCTTTGGAGGGCTAGCGGGAGTCTACAATGAGCAGTTCTTC	CASSFGGLAGVYNEQFF
TRBD1	TRBJ2-7	13	few	TRBV29-1	TGCAGCGCGCGGACAGGGGACACCTACGAGCAGTACTTC	CSARTGDTYEQYF
-	TRBJ2-1	13	few	TRBV5-1	TGCGCCAGCAGCTTGGGGCTAGTCGATGAGCAGTTCTTC	CASSLGLVDEQFF
-	TRBJ2-7	14	few	TRBV6-5	TGTGCCAGCAGTTACCGGGGGACTGCCTACGAGCAGTACTTC	CASSYRGTAYEQYF
TRBD2	TRBJ2-4	15	-	TRBV6-2/TRBV6-3	TGTGCCAGCAGTTCCTTAGCGGGAGCCAAAAACATTCAGTACTTC	CASSSLAGAKNIQYF
-	TRBJ2-2	16	-	TRBV5-1	TGCGCCAGCAGCTACGGCACCGGGAGCTACCCCGGGGAGCTGTTTTTT	CASSYGTGSYPGELFF
TRBD1	TRBJ1-6	16	-	TRBV7-9	TGTGCCAGCAGCTTAGGCCTGGGACAGGGGAACTCACCCCTCCACTTT	CASSLGLGQGNSPLHF
-	TRBJ2-4	13	-	TRBV10-3	TGTGCCATCAGTGAGAAGACAGGAAACATTCAGTACTTC	CAISEKTGNIQYF
-	TRBJ1-5	13	-	TRBV10-3	TGTGCCATCAGTCAAGAACAGGGTCAGCCCCAGCATTTT	CAISQEQGQPQHF
-	TRBJ2-4	14	-	TRBV28	TGTGCCAACTCGTCGGAGGTAGCCAAAAACATTCAGTACTTC	CANSSEVAKNIQYF
-	TRBJ2-7	13	-	TRBV5-1	TGCGCCAGCAGTGTGGGGCGATCCTACGAGCAGTACTTC	CASSVGRSYEQYF
TRBD2	TRBJ2-2	16	-	TRBV12-3/TRBV12-4	TGTGCCAGCAGTTTCGGTCTAGCGGGTAGTGCCGGGGAGCTGTTTTTT	CASSFGLAGSAGELFF
-	TRBJ2-1	14	-	TRBV21-1	TGTGCCAGCAGCAACTCCGGAGCGGGGAATGAGCAGTTCTTC	CASSNSGAGNEQFF
-	TRBJ1-1	15	-	TRBV27	TGTGCCAGCAGTTTATCGGCAGGGATAAGCACTGAAGCTTTCTTT	CASSLSAGISTEAFF
-	TRBJ2-1	16	-	TRBV7-2	TGTGCCAGCAGCTTACTGGGTAGTCTGTCCTACAATGAGCAGTTCTTC	CASSLLGSLSYNEQFF
-	TRBJ2-4	15	few	TRBV4-1	TGCGCCAGCAGCCAAGATCAAGGGCCCAAAAACATTCAGTACTTC	CASSQDQGPKNIQYF
-	TRBJ2-6	20	-	TRBV7-8	TGTGCCAGCAGCTTATTTTTGGGACGACCCTTCATGTCTGGGGCCAACGTCCTGACTTTC	CASSLFLGRPFMSGANVLTF
TRBD1	TRBJ2-3	14	-	TRBV27	TGTGCCAGCAGTTTCCTGGACAGGGCAGATACGCAGTATTTT	CASSFLDRADTQYF
-	TRBJ2-1	13	-	TRBV3-1	TGTGCCAGCAGCCAATCCGAAAGGGTCTTTCTGTTCTTC	CASSQSERVFLFF
-	TRBJ2-2	16	-	TRBV5-1	TGCGCCAGCAGCCCGGCCCCCGGGACTGGCACCGGGGAGCTGTTTTTT	CASSPAPGTGTGELFF
-	TRBJ2-1	14	-	TRBV5-1	TGCGCCAGCAGGAGTGGACTACCGAGCGATGAGCAGTTCTTC	CASRSGLPSDEQFF